The entry below gives a single T cell receptor (beta chain) sequence along with its context. Donors ranged from 6 to 90 years old and were healthy Caucasians in Russia. Roughly 9.2 milliliters was the volume of peripheral blood drawn from each donor. A sample-barcoded 5' primer and a J-beta primer mix were used in a second PCR of about 7 to 12 cycles. TCRdb redid the calling of the 5' RACE reads with MiXCR, one entry per CDR3 protein. The table records around 1.5 million distinct CDR3 sequences, roughly 59% of them present only once. The data are from a study of blood T cells in healthy people across ages. V was clipped by 3 bases and J by 12 bases, with 24 bases between them. This CDR3 region has 15 residues. Looked up from germline, CDR1 is SEHNR and CDR2 is FQNEAQ (reference sequence).

The sequenced material came from blood. The receptor was isolated from a man aged 18 to 29 in good health. The chain employs TRBV7-9 and TRBJ2-7; D is undetermined. The CDR3 coding sequence is TGTGCCAGCAGCTTGACAAACCCCTCGGAAAGTCGAGCGTACTTC. It yields the protein CASSLTNPSESRAYF. The full variable domain, its missing parts supplied by reference TRBV7-9 and TRBJ2-7, is DTGVSQNPRHKITKRGQNVTFRCDPISEHNRLYWYRQTLGQGPEFLTYFQNEAQLEKSRLLSDRFSAERPKGSFSTLEIQRTEQGDSAMYLCASSLTNPSESRAYFGPGTRLTVT.